These 14 T cell receptor beta chains came from one sample sequenced in a study of beta chain features in type 1 diabetes. Study findings and constraints: The study found moderately but significantly shorter TCRB CDR3s in all four CD4+ subsets of Type 1 diabetes patients.

Expressed TCRB transcripts got sequenced, as all isolated RNA was reverse transcribed. The protocol was immunoSEQ multiplex PCR, while the TCRdb copy is restricted to in-frame clones and leaves out a portion. The table records some 170,000 clones, 63% of them present only once. Their recognized antigens are unknown. The sequencing input was naive CD4+ T cells from blood. These receptor sequences come from a man aged 30 to 45 with type 1 diabetes.

The CDR3 spells CASSSTRGAYTDTQYF. The CDR3 DNA reads TGTGCCAGCAGCAGCACACGGGGGGCCTACACAGATACGCAGTATTTT. The chain couples TRBV7-2 to TRBJ2-3, with a possible D match to TRBD2 (7 bases). With 5 bases removed from V and 2 bases from J, the gap between germline ends came to 17 bases. The germline V gene has CDR1 SGHTA and CDR2 FQGNSA. This CDR3 comprises 16 residues.

The chain recombines TRBV14 with TRBJ2-7, with D hard to call. CDR1 and CDR2 from the germline V gene are SGHDN and FVKESK. Trimming took 2 bases from V and 10 from J, leaving 12 bases between them. The CDR3 loop spans 12 amino acids. DNA for the CDR3: TGTGCCAGCAGCCAACAACTGACGTCACAGTACTTC. Translated: CASSQQLTSQYF.

This chain uses TRBV9 with TRBJ2-3; 7 bases fit TRBD1. There are 17 residues in the CDR3. V dropped 1 base and J dropped 1; count of bases not matched to a gene: 9. From germline, CDR1 is SGDLS and CDR2 YYNGEE. DNA for the CDR3: TGTGCCAGCAGCGTACCCTTTTACAGGGGCGGCACAGATACGCAGTATTTT. This codes for CASSVPFYRGGTDTQYF. Full variable domain (missing parts from reference TRBV9 and TRBJ2-3): DSGVTQTPKHLITATGQRVTLRCSPRSGDLSVYWYQQSLDQGLQFLIQYYNGEERAKGNILERFSAQQFPDLHSELNLSSLELGDSALYFCASSVPFYRGGTDTQYFGPGTRLTVL.

The genes are TRBV30 and TRBJ2-2; the match to TRBD1 covers 8 bases. CDR3 length equals 13 residues. The junction had 3 bases not matched to a gene; V was cut back by 8 bases and J by 1 base. Germline lookup yields CDR1 GTSNPN and CDR2 SVGIG (reference sequence). The CDR3 DNA sequence: TGTGCCAAGGACAGGGTGAACACCGGGGAGCTGTTTTTT. Its protein product is CAKDRVNTGELFF.

This clone showed up just a few times. The genes are TRBV9 and TRBJ2-5; the D gene is possibly TRBD2 (7 bases). V lost 2 bases to trimming and J lost 6 bases, with 11 bases between them. The CDR3 sequence is 13 residues long. Germline-derived CDR1 and CDR2 are SGDLS and YYNGEE. This chain's CDR3 is CASSVGGQQTQYF. The CDR3 DNA reads TGTGCCAGCAGCGTGGGGGGGCAACAGACCCAGTACTTC.

In this sample, this clone turned up once. The V and J genes are TRBV6-5 and TRBJ2-7; weak D call: TRBD1 (6 bases). Trimming cost V 5 bases and J 6 bases, with 8 bases left between them. Germline CDR1 MNHEY, CDR2 SVGAGI. The CDR3 consists of 11 residues. CDR3 DNA: TGTGCCAGCAGTCAGGGGACCGAGCAGTACTTC. Translated, it gives CASSQGTEQYF.

The genes are TRBV4-3 and TRBJ2-1; D is unclear. The CDR3 loop spans 17 amino acids. Germline V lookup: CDR1 LGHNA, CDR2 YSLEER. V lost 3 bases to trimming and J lost 0 bases, with 15 bases between them. The CDR3 region is CASSQSVAVSSYNEQFF. The CDR3 DNA is TGCGCCAGCAGCCAGTCGGTCGCGGTTAGCTCCTACAATGAGCAGTTCTTC.

This clone was found a few times. The V gene is TRBV30, the J gene TRBJ2-5; 10 bases are shared with TRBD2. Unmatched junction bases numbered 3, after V lost 3 bases and J lost 2 bases. In germline, CDR1 is GTSNPN, CDR2 SVGIG (reference sequence). This CDR3 comprises 14 residues. The CDR3 reads CAWSVAGGQETQYF. For the CDR3, the DNA is TGTGCCTGGAGCGTAGCGGGGGGTCAAGAGACCCAGTACTTC.

The chain is built from TRBV7-9 and TRBJ1-2; 8 bases fit TRBD1. The CDR3 sequence is 14 residues long. V gave up 5 bases and J gave up 6 bases; unmatched junction bases: 8. CDR1 SEHNR and CDR2 FQNEAQ come from the germline V gene (reference sequence). CDR3 sequence reads: CASSQTTGVDGYTF. CDR3 nucleotides: TGTGCCAGCAGCCAAACGACAGGGGTCGATGGCTACACCTTC.

The J gene is TRBJ2-3, the V gene TRBV11-3, with D possibly TRBD1 on 7 matching bases. The V gene lost 5 bases and the J gene lost 1 base, with 16 bases spanning the gap. CDR1 and CDR2 (germline): SGHNT, YENEEA. CDR3 length: 16 amino acids. CDR3 sequence reads: CASSVTGWGGTDTQYF. CDR3 nucleotides: TGTGCCAGCAGCGTGACAGGGTGGGGGGGCACAGATACGCAGTATTTT.

The chain joins TRBV29-1 to TRBJ2-3; 7 nucleotides match TRBD1. From germline, CDR1 is SQVTM and CDR2 ANQGSEA. V was pared by 5 bases and J by 7 bases, with 12 bases of the junction left unmatched. CDR3 size: 14 residues. CDR3 nucleotides: TGCAGCGTTACAGGGGAAACTGTTACAAATACGCAGTATTTT. It encodes CSVTGETVTNTQYF.

The chain uses TRBV23-1 and TRBJ1-2; TRBD1 matches 11 bases. TRBV23-1 is classed as an ORF, of uncertain function. With V trimmed by 3 bases and J by 4 bases, 7 bases remained unmatched. This CDR3 contains 16 residues. The CDR3 here is CASSQGGTGGAYGYTF. The CDR3 bases are TGCGCCAGCAGTCAGGGCGGGACAGGGGGAGCCTATGGCTACACCTTC.

Here the CDR3 reads CASSSLDRGLLMNTEAFF. The CDR3 nucleotides are TGTGCCAGCAGCTCGCTGGACAGGGGGCTACTTATGAACACTGAAGCTTTCTTT. The chain couples TRBV5-6 to TRBJ1-1; 11 bases align to TRBD1. CDR1 is SGHDT and CDR2 is YYEEEE in the germline V gene. The V segment lost 3 bases and the J segment 0 bases; nucleotides outside the gene matches: 10. This CDR3 region has 18 residues. The complete variable domain, with remaining parts taken from reference TRBV5-6 and TRBJ1-1, reads DAGVTQSPTHLIKTRGQQVTLRCSPKSGHDTVSWYQQALGQGPQFIFQYYEEEERQRGNFPDRFSGHQFPNYSSELNVNALLLGDSALYLCASSSLDRGLLMNTEAFFGQGTRLTVV.

This clone was observed a handful of times. The V gene is TRBV29-1, the J gene TRBJ2-1; D not certain. CDR3 length equals 12 residues. Trimming took 3 bases from V and 6 from J, leaving 9 bases between them. The germline CDR1 and CDR2 sequences are SQVTM and ANQGSEA. The CDR3 region is CSVDYSFNEQFF. The CDR3 DNA reads as TGCAGCGTTGATTATAGCTTCAATGAGCAGTTCTTC.